This TCR beta chain was obtained from a study of T cell repertoires in cytomegalovirus infection. Study information: The study used recently identified HLA-C-restricted and well-studied HLA-B-restricted CMV epitopes.

This clonotype turned up a few times. Its cognate antigen is unknown. Notes on the study in general: The ex vivo response showed dominance by HLA-C-restricted CMV-specific TCR beta clonotypes.

TCRdb called the reads again in MiXCR, with one record for every CDR3 protein. The sample holds 60,000 to 75,000 distinct CDR3 sequences; approximately 30% are singletons and the top ten take 45% to 65%. Germline CDR1 reads SNHLY; CDR2 reads FYNNEI. V was clipped by 4 bases and J by 1 base, with 16 bases between them. The CDR3 totals 16 residues. The sample here was CD8+ T cells from cultured PBMCs, taken from culture after CMV antigen stimulation. This receptor was taken from a human donor in good health (CMV status not recorded). Some clones in this sample may be carry-over from other donors' samples. The chain links TRBV2 to TRBJ1-2, with TRBD1 as a possible D gene (6 bases). The chain's CDR3 is CASSARTAPLNYGYTF. The CDR3 DNA sequence: TGTGCCAGCAGTGCCCGGACAGCTCCCCTTAACTATGGCTACACCTTC.